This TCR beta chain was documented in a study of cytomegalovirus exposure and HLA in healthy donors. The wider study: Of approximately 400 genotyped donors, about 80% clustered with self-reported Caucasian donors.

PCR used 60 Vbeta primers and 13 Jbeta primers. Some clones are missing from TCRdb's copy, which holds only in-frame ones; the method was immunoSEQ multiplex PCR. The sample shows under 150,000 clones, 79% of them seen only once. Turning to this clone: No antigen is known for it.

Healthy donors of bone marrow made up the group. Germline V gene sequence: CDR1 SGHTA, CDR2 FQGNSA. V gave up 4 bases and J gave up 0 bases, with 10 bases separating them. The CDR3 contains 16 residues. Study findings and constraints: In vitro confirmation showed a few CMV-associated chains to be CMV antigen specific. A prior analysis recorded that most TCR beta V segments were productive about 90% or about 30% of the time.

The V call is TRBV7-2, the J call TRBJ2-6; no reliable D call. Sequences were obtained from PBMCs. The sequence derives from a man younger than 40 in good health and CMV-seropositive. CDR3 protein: CASSSRSTSGANVLTF. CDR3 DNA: TGTGCCAGCAGCTCCAGAAGTACCTCTGGGGCCAACGTCCTGACTTTC.